Only a few counts were recorded for the clone carrying this T cell receptor (beta chain). The target antigen is unknown. Trimming shortened V by 6 bases and J by 0 bases, and 11 bases separated the two germline ends. In germline, CDR1 is DFQATT, CDR2 SNEGSKA (reference sequence). This CDR3 comprises 14 residues. This sample was taken from a study of response to subunit inactivated influenza vaccine. TCRdb analysed the RT-PCR reads with MiXCR anew, one entry per CDR3 protein. The sample contains about 570,000 distinct CDR3 sequences, approximately 10% of which appear only once. General observations from the study: The authors suggested that every seasonal influenza vaccination recruits few new T cells.

These sequences were also reported in another study, on T cells expressing NK-cell markers. Per that study: UMIs were included in TCR beta cDNA generated by 5'RACE template switching. Cells sorted as CD3+CD56+NKG2C+, CD3+CD56+NKG2C- and CD3+CD56-NKG2C+ T cells supplied the TCR beta repertoires. In a group of several donors, dominant NKG2C+ clonotypes represented roughly 1.0-7.0% of CD8+ T cells. It remained uncertain whether the expanded NKG2C+ T cell clones were specific for HCMV antigens.

The rearrangement links TRBV20-1 to TRBJ2-2, with D perhaps matching TRBD1 (6 bases). Sequencing was performed on PBMCs from blood, taken on the day of vaccination. This TCR derives from a man aged 50-60 years who received an inactivated influenza vaccine. The CDR3 DNA is TGCAGTGCAGCCGGGACAACGAACACCGGGGAGCTGTTTTTT. It codes for CSAAGTTNTGELFF.